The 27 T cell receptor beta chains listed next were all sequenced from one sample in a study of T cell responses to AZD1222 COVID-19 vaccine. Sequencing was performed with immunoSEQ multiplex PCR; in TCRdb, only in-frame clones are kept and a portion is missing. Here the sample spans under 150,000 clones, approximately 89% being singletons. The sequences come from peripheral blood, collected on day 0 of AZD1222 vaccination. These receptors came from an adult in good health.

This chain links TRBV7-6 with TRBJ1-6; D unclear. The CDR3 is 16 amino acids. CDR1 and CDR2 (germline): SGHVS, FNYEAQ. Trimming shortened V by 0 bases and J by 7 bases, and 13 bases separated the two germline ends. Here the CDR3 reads CASSLAGGMRNSPLHF. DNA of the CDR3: TGTGCCAGCAGCTTAGCGGGAGGGATGAGGAATTCACCCCTCCACTTT.

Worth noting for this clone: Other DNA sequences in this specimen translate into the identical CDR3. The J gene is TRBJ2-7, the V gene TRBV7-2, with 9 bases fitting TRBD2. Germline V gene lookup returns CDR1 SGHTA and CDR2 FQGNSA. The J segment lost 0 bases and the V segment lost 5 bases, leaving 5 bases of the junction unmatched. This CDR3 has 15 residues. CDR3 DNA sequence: TGTGCCAGCAGCGATAGCGGGGGAATCTCCTACGAGCAGTACTTC. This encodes CASSDSGGISYEQYF.

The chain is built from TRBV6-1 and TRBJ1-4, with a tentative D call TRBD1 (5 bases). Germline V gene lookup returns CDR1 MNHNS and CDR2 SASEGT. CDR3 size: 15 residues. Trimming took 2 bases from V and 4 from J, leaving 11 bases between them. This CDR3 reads CASSELGLINEKLFF. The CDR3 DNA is TGTGCCAGCAGTGAACTGGGACTGATTAATGAAAAACTGTTTTTT.

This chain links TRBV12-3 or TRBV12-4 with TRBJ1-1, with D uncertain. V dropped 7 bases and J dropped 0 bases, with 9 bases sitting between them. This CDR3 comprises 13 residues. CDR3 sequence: CASNRGLNTEAFF. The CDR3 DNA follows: TGTGCCAGCAACCGCGGGCTGAACACTGAAGCTTTCTTT.

The CDR3: CASSQDPRLAKNIQYF. The CDR3 coding sequence is TGTGCCAGCAGCCAAGATCCCCGCCTAGCCAAAAACATTCAGTACTTC. This chain connects TRBV4-2 to TRBJ2-4, with no clear D. V lost 0 bases to trimming and J lost 0 bases, with 9 bases between them. The CDR3 has 16 residues. CDR1 is LGHNA and CDR2 is YNFKEQ in the germline V gene.

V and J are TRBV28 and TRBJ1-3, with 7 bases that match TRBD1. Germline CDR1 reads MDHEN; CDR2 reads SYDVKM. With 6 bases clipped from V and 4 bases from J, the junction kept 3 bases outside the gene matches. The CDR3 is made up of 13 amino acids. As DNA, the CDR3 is TGTGCCAGCAGGGGGACAGTGGGAAACACCATATATTTT. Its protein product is CASRGTVGNTIYF.

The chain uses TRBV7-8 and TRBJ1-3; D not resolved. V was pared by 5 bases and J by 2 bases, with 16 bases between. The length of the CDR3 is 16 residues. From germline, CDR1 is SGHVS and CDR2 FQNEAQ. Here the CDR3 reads CASSPSSPLTGNTIYF. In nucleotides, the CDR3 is TGTGCCAGCAGCCCATCAAGTCCTCTCACTGGAAACACCATATATTTT.

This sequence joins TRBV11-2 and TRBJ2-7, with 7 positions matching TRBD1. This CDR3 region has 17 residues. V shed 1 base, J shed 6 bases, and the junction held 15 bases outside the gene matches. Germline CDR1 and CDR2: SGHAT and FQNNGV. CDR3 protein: CASSLGRQGVRNSEQYF. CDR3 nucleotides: TGTGCCAGCAGCTTAGGTAGACAGGGCGTTCGAAACTCCGAGCAGTACTTC. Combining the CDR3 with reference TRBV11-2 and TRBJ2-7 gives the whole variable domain EAGVAQSPRYKIIEKRQSVAFWCNPISGHATLYWYQQILGQGPKLLIQFQNNGVVDDSQLPKDRFSAERLKGVDSTLKIQPAKLEDSAVYLCASSLGRQGVRNSEQYFGPGTRLTVT.

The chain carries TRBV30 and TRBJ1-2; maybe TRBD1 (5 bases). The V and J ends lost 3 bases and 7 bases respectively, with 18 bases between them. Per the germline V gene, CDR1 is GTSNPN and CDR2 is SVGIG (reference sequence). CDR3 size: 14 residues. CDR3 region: CAWSLGGRVGGYTF. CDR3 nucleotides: TGTGCCTGGAGCCTCGGGGGGAGGGTAGGTGGCTACACCTTC.

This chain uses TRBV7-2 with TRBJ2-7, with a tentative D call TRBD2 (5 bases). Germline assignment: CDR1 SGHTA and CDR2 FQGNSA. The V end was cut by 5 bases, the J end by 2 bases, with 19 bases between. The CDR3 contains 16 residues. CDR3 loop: CASSRPLAGGTYEQYF. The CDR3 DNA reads TGTGCCAGCAGCCGGCCCTTGGCGGGTGGGACCTACGAGCAGTACTTC.

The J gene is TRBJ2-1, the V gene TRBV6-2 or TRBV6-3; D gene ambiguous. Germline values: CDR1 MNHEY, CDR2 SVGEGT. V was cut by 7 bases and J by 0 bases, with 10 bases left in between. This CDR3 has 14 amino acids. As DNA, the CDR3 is TGTGCCAGCAACCCAGCTGGCTCCTACAATGAGCAGTTCTTC. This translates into CASNPAGSYNEQFF.

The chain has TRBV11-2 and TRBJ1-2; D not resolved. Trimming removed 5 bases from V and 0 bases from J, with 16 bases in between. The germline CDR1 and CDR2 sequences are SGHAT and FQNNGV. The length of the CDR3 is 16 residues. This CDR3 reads CASSPGTGRANYGYTF. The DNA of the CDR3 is TGTGCCAGCAGCCCCGGCACCGGGCGAGCTAACTATGGCTACACCTTC.

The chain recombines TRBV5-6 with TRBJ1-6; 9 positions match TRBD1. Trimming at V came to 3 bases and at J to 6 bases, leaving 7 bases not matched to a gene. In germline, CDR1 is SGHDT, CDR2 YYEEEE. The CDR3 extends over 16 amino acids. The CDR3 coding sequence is TGTGCCAGCAGCTCCGAAGGGACAGGGCCTAATTCACCCCTCCACTTT. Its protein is CASSSEGTGPNSPLHF. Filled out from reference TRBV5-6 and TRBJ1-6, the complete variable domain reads DAGVTQSPTHLIKTRGQQVTLRCSPKSGHDTVSWYQQALGQGPQFIFQYYEEEERQRGNFPDRFSGHQFPNYSSELNVNALLLGDSALYLCASSSEGTGPNSPLHFGNGTRLTVT.

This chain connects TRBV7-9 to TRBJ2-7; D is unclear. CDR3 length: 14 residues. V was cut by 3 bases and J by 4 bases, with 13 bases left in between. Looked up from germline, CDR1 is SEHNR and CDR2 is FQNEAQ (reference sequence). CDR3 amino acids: CASSFLLVGYEQYF. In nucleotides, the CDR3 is TGTGCCAGCAGCTTCCTGTTAGTAGGGTACGAGCAGTACTTC.

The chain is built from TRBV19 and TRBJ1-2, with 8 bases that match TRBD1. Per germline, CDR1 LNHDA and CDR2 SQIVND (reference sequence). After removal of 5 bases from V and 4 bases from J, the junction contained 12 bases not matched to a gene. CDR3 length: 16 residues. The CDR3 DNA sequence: TGTGCCAGTAGTCTCACTGCCGGGACAGGTATCTATGGCTACACCTTC. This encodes CASSLTAGTGIYGYTF.

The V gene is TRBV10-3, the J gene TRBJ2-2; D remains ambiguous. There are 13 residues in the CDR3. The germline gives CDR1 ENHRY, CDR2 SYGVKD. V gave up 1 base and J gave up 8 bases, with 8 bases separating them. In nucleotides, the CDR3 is TGTGCCATCAGTGAGTTCCCCATAGGGGAGCTGTTTTTT. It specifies CAISEFPIGELFF.

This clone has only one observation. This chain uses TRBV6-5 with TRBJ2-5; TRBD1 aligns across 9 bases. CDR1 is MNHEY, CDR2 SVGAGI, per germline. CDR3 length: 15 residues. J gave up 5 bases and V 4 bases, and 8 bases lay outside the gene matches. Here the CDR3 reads CASSFGQGTMETQYF. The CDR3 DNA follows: TGTGCCAGCAGTTTCGGACAGGGGACGATGGAGACCCAGTACTTC.

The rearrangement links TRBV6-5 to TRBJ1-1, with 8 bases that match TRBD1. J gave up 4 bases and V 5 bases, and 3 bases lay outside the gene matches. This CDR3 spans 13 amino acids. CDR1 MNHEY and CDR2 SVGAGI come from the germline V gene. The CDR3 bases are TGTGCCAGCAGTCTCGACAGGGGCACTGAAGCTTTCTTT. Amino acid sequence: CASSLDRGTEAFF.

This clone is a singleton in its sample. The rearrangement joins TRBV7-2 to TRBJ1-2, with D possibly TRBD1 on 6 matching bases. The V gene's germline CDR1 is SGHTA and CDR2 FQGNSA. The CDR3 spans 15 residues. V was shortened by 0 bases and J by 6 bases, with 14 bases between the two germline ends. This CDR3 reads CASSLAMGAGDGYTF. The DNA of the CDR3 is TGTGCCAGCAGCTTAGCGATGGGGGCCGGGGATGGCTACACCTTC.

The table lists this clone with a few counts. The CDR3 loop is CASSRKGAWNSPLHF. The CDR3 nucleotides are TGTGCCAGCAGTCGAAAGGGGGCCTGGAATTCACCCCTCCACTTT. The chain has TRBV6-5 and TRBJ1-6; 7 bases are a match to TRBD1. The V gene's germline CDR1 is MNHEY and CDR2 SVGAGI. The CDR3 runs 15 residues. The trim removed 5 bases at V and 7 bases at J, leaving 8 bases unmatched.

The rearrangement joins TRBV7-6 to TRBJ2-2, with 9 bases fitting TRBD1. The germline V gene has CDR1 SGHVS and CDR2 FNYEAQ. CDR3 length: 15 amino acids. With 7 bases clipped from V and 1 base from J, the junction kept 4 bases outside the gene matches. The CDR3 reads CASKPTGGNTGELFF. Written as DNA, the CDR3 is TGTGCCAGCAAACCGACAGGGGGGAACACCGGGGAGCTGTTTTTT.

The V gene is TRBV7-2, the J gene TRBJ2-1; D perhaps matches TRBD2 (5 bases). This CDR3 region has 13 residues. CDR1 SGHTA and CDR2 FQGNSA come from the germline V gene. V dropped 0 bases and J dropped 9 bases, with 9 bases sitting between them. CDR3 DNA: TGTGCCAGCAGCTTAGCTAGCGCGGGTGAGCAGTTCTTC. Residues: CASSLASAGEQFF.

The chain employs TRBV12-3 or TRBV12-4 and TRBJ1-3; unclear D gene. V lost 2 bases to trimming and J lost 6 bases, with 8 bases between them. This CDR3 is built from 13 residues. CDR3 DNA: TGTGCCAGCAGTTTATACAGCAAAAACACCATATATTTT. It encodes CASSLYSKNTIYF.

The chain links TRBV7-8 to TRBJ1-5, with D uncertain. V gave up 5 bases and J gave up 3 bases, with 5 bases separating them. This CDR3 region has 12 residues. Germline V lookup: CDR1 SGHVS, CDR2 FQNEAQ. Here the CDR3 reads CASSLNNQPQHF. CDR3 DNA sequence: TGTGCCAGCAGCCTCAACAATCAGCCCCAGCATTTT.

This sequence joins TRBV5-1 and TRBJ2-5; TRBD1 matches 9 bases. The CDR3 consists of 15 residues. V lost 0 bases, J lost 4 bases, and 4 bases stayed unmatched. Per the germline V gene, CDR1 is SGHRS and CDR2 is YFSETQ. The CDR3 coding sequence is TGCGCCAGCAGCTTGGCAACAGGGGGCCGAGAGACCCAGTACTTC. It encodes CASSLATGGRETQYF.

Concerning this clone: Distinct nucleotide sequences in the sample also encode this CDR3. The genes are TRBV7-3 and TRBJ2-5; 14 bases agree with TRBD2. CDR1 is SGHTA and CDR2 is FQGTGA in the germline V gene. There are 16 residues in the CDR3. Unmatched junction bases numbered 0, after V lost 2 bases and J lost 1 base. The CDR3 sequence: CASSLGTSGGQETQYF. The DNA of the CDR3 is TGTGCCAGCAGCTTAGGGACTAGCGGGGGCCAAGAGACCCAGTACTTC.

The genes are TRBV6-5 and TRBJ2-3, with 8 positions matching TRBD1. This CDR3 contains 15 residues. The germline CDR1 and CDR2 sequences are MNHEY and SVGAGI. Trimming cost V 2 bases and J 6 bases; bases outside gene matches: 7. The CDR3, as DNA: TGTGCCAGCAGTTACGTTCGGACAGGGCGGGATACGCAGTATTTT. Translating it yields CASSYVRTGRDTQYF.